The 5 T cell receptor beta chains in this list originate from one sample, sequenced in a study of vaccination and CD4 T cells after COVID-19. Treatment noted: roughly ten-day PBMC culture with coronavirus spike peptide pools or control peptides (ViraFEST assay). Investigators obtained the unexposed donor's CD4+ T cells before the COVID-19 pandemic (2011-2018). These receptors are not linked to any known antigen. The Oncomine TCR Beta short-read assay was applied to DNA of cultured CD4+ T cells. Genomic DNA was isolated from cultured CD4+ T cells. Using its own MiXCR run on the PCR reads, TCRdb lists one record per CDR3 protein. The sample lists fewer than 7,500 distinct CDR3 sequences; about a third were seen once. Sample: CD4+ T cells from blood, cultured in vitro. All receptors come from a human donor in good health.

This clonotype was seen a handful of times. The chain links TRBV24-1 to TRBJ1-3; a possible D gene is TRBD1 (5 bases). This CDR3 region has 18 residues. The ends were cut back, 2 bases at V and 0 bases at J, with 16 bases in the middle. Germline V gene sequence: CDR1 KGHDR, CDR2 SFDVKD. CDR3 bases: TGTGCCACCAGTGATTGGAAGGGGCAGCGCTTCTCTGGAAACACCATATATTTT. Translated, it gives CATSDWKGQRFSGNTIYF.

The chain couples TRBV20-1 to TRBJ2-4; D is unclear. V lost 0 bases, J lost 0 bases, and 12 bases lay in between. Germline V CDR1 and CDR2: DFQATT, SNEGSKA (reference sequence). This CDR3 contains 16 residues. CDR3 residues: CSAREHENLAKNIQYF. CDR3 DNA sequence: TGCAGTGCTAGAGAACACGAAAACCTAGCCAAAAACATTCAGTACTTC.

This chain connects TRBV30 to TRBJ2-7; D not certain. Germline values: CDR1 GTSNPN, CDR2 SVGIG (reference sequence). V gave up 0 bases and J gave up 2 bases, with 11 bases separating them. This CDR3 has 14 residues. DNA for the CDR3: TGTGCCTGGAGTGTACTACAGTCGGCCTACGAGCAGTACTTC. Its translation: CAWSVLQSAYEQYF.

This chain connects TRBV20-1 to TRBJ2-7; 8 bases line up with TRBD1. This CDR3 spans 13 amino acids. The V gene's germline CDR1 is DFQATT and CDR2 SNEGSKA (reference sequence). The J segment lost 1 base and the V segment lost 6 bases, leaving 5 bases of the junction unmatched. For the CDR3, the DNA is TGCAGTGCGCCGGGACAGGCGTCCTACGAGCAGTACTTC. Translating it yields CSAPGQASYEQYF.

The CDR3 is CASSPRRLAKNIQYF. CDR3 DNA sequence: TGTGCCAGCAGCCCCCGCCGACTAGCCAAAAACATTCAGTACTTC. This chain uses TRBV7-8 with TRBJ2-4; D remains unclear. The CDR3 is 15 residues long. The V gene's germline CDR1 is SGHVS and CDR2 FQNEAQ. Trimming stripped 5 bases from V and 0 bases from J, with 11 bases between. Drawing the rest from reference TRBV7-8 and TRBJ2-4, the complete variable domain is GAGVSQSPRYKVAKRGQDVALRCDPISGHVSLFWYQQALGQGPEFLTYFQNEAQLDKSGLPSDRFFAERPEGSVSTLKIQRTQQEDSAVYLCASSPRRLAKNIQYFGAGTRLSVL.